This T cell receptor beta chain was recorded in a study of shared clonotypes between healthy human individuals. Study results and limitations: Non-shared clonotypes were found to have lower generation probabilities than the clonotypes that were shared by all four of the sorted-subset donors. It was the few donors that limited the genetic and exposure-history diversity represented.

From germline, CDR1 is MDHEN and CDR2 SYDVKM. Deletions cut 6 bases from V and 2 bases from J, with 11 bases between. The CDR3 consists of 13 residues. Data came from immunoSEQ multiplex PCR; TCRdb stores just in-frame clones and leaves some out. Altogether roughly 640,000 clones are present, around 97% being singletons, with the ten largest covering around 0.058%. Regarding this clone: Its cognate antigen is unknown.

J is TRBJ2-7 and V is TRBV28, with D unresolved. The material sequenced was naive CD4+ T cells sorted from blood. Subset meaning: CD45RA+ positively selected. This receptor was identified in a woman aged 25 to 39 in good health. The CDR3 protein is CASRLDGTYEQYF. Written as DNA, the CDR3 is TGTGCCAGCAGACTCGACGGTACCTACGAGCAGTACTTC.